One and the same sample provided the 12 T cell receptor beta chains below, sequenced in a study of CD8 T cells in ankylosing spondylitis. MiXCR was run by TCRdb on the 5' RACE reads, yielding one entry per CDR3 protein. This table has tens of thousands of distinct CDR3 sequences, around 25% appearing once. The sequencing input was blood, either unsorted or a sorted T cell fraction (not recorded which). The receptors were gathered from a male donor with ankylosing spondylitis or in good health (not recorded which).

This sequence joins TRBV6-1 and TRBJ2-1, with 8 bases fitting TRBD2. The germline V gene encodes CDR1 MNHNS and CDR2 SASEGT. Trimming cost V 5 bases and J 4 bases; bases outside gene matches: 10. This CDR3 is 16 amino acids long. The CDR3, as DNA: TGTGCCAGCAGTCAAAATATGGGACTAGGATACAATGAGCAGTTCTTC. It specifies CASSQNMGLGYNEQFF.

Many counts were recorded for this clonotype. J is TRBJ1-1 and V is TRBV20-1; 7 nucleotides agree with TRBD1. Germline values: CDR1 DFQATT, CDR2 SNEGSKA (reference sequence). With V trimmed by 0 bases and J by 0 bases, 7 bases remained unmatched. This CDR3 has 16 amino acids. The CDR3 bases are TGCAGTGCTAGAGACGGGAACAGGGGCATGAACACTGAAGCTTTCTTT. This codes for CSARDGNRGMNTEAFF.

The rearrangement joins TRBV2 to TRBJ2-7, with D possibly TRBD1 on 6 matching bases. V lost 8 bases to trimming and J lost 2 bases, with 10 bases between them. The CDR3 is 12 amino acids. The germline gives CDR1 SNHLY, CDR2 FYNNEI. The CDR3 DNA is TGTGCCAGCCGGGACAACACCTACGAGCAGTACTTC. Encoded protein: CASRDNTYEQYF.

The chain couples TRBV9 to TRBJ2-1; 7 bases are a match to TRBD1. Germline trimming cut 2 bases from V and 2 bases from J; bases unmatched to any gene: 1. This CDR3 comprises 14 residues. Germline V gives CDR1 SGDLS, CDR2 YYNGEE. In DNA form, the CDR3 reads TGTGCCAGCAGCGTGAGGGGGCCCTACAATGAGCAGTTCTTC. This gives the protein CASSVRGPYNEQFF. Full variable domain (remainder filled in from reference TRBV9 and TRBJ2-1): DSGVTQTPKHLITATGQRVTLRCSPRSGDLSVYWYQQSLDQGLQFLIQYYNGEERAKGNILERFSAQQFPDLHSELNLSSLELGDSALYFCASSVRGPYNEQFFGPGTRLTVL.

The chain joins TRBV27 to TRBJ2-1; 12 positions agree with TRBD2. Germline V gene data show CDR1 as MNHEY and CDR2 as SMNVEV (reference sequence). Trimming cost V 5 bases and J 6 bases; bases outside gene matches: 8. This CDR3 has 16 residues. The CDR3 coding sequence is TGTGCCAGCAGTCCGGTAAAGGGACTAGCGGGCAATGAGCAGTTCTTC. Its protein is CASSPVKGLAGNEQFF.

J is TRBJ2-1 and V is TRBV20-1; 11 bases map to TRBD2. This CDR3 has 13 amino acids. Trimming removed 7 bases from V and 5 bases from J; junction bases left unmatched: 4. Per germline, CDR1 DFQATT and CDR2 SNEGSKA (reference sequence). This CDR3 is CSDLGLADNEQFF. CDR3 in DNA: TGCAGTGACCTGGGACTAGCGGACAATGAGCAGTTCTTC.

The chain links TRBV6-5 to TRBJ1-4; TRBD1 might be the D (5 bases). There are 13 residues in the CDR3. The V and J ends lost 0 bases and 8 bases respectively, with 7 bases between them. The germline V gene has CDR1 MNHEY and CDR2 SVGAGI. The CDR3 coding sequence is TGTGCCAGCAGTTACTCTGGGGACGAAAAACTGTTTTTT. Translated, it gives CASSYSGDEKLFF.

The rearrangement joins TRBV24-1 to TRBJ1-1; D is possibly TRBD1 (5 bases). CDR1 is KGHDR, CDR2 SFDVKD, per germline. This CDR3 is built from 18 residues. The ends were cut back, 1 base at V and 1 base at J, with 18 bases in the middle. CDR3 region: CATSDFPPGAEKNTEAFF. The DNA of the CDR3 is TGTGCCACCAGTGATTTCCCCCCCGGGGCAGAAAAGAACACTGAAGCTTTCTTT.

The chain employs TRBV29-1 and TRBJ2-3, with a weak D call TRBD2 (5 bases). V was clipped by 6 bases and J by 6 bases, with 13 bases between them. CDR1 and CDR2 (germline): SQVTM, ANQGSEA. The CDR3 is 12 residues long. CDR3 in amino acids: CSVDGMPDTQYF. The CDR3 DNA follows: TGCAGCGTGGACGGGATGCCGGATACGCAGTATTTT.

This clonotype was picked up a small number of times. This chain links TRBV11-2 with TRBJ1-2, with TRBD1 matching over 9 bases. CDR3 size: 16 residues. Germline V gene sequence: CDR1 SGHAT, CDR2 FQNNGV. V gave up 5 bases and J gave up 2 bases; unmatched junction bases: 9. CDR3 in DNA: TGTGCCAGCAGCCTTACCCAGACAGGGGGGAACTATGGCTACACCTTC. This gives the protein CASSLTQTGGNYGYTF.

This clonotype was seen more than once but under ten times. The rearrangement uses TRBV29-1 and TRBJ2-5, with D maybe TRBD2 (5 bases). Germline values: CDR1 SQVTM, CDR2 ANQGSEA. The CDR3 covers 11 residues. V was trimmed by 6 bases and J by 3 bases, leaving 8 bases between them. CDR3 coding DNA: TGCAGCGTCCGGGGAGAAGAGACCCAGTACTTC. It codes for CSVRGEETQYF. Using reference TRBV29-1 and TRBJ2-5 for the parts outside the CDR3, the full variable domain is SAVISQKPSRDICQRGTSLTIQCQVDSQVTMMFWYRQQPGQSLTLIATANQGSEATYESGFVIDKFPISRPNLTFSTLTVSNMSPEDSSIYLCSVRGEETQYFGPGTRLLVL.

This clonotype was detected a few times. The chain employs TRBV9 and TRBJ2-3, with D perhaps matching TRBD1 (6 bases). The germline gives CDR1 SGDLS, CDR2 YYNGEE. The CDR3 has 17 residues. Trimming shortened V by 0 bases and J by 1 base, and 15 bases separated the two germline ends. The CDR3 DNA reads TGTGCCAGCAGCGTAGATGGTAGGCCAGGGGGCACAGATACGCAGTATTTT. It is translated as CASSVDGRPGGTDTQYF. Full variable domain (rest looked up from reference TRBV9 and TRBJ2-3): DSGVTQTPKHLITATGQRVTLRCSPRSGDLSVYWYQQSLDQGLQFLIQYYNGEERAKGNILERFSAQQFPDLHSELNLSSLELGDSALYFCASSVDGRPGGTDTQYFGPGTRLTVL.